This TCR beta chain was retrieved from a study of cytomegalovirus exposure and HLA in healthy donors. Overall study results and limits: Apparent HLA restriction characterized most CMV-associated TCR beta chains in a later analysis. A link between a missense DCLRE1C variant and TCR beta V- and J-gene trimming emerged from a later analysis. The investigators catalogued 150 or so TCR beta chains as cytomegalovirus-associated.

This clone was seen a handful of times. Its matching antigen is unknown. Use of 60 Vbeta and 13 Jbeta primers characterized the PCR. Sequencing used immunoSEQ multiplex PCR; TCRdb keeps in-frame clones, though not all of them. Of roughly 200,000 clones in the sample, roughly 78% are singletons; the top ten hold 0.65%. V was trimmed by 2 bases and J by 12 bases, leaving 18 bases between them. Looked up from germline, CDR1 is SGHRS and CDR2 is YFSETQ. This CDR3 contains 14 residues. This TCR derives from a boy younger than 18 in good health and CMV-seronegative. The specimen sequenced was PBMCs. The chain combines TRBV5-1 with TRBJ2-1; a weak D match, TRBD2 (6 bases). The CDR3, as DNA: TGCGCCAGCAGCTTCGACCGGGACTCCGGTGGGCAGTTCTTC. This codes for CASSFDRDSGGQFF.